This TCR beta chain was sequenced for a study of human T cells and chemical hapten exposure. Study-wide points: Significantly more large CDR3 similarity clusters arose among expanded TCRs than among controls.

Time point reported: patch test 1, 2 weeks after DPC sensitization. Noted treatment: therapeutic diphenylcyclopropenone sensitization with weekly scalp DPC. Whole blood, unfractionated, served as the material for total RNA extraction. This clonotype was found a few times. What it binds is not known. The junction shows a germline mismatch at one end, possibly a read error. CDR1 is SSHAT and CDR2 is FNYEAQ in the germline V gene (reference sequence). The CDR3 has 15 residues. What the library attached to individual cDNA molecules were unique molecular identifiers. In the authors' methods: Sample TCR totals centred on a median of around 100,000, ranging about 20,000 to 750,000. MiXCR, applied by TCRdb to the RACE reads, yields one record per CDR3 protein. These V and J calls are TCRdb output, not the study's own analysis. Of roughly 86,000 distinct CDR3 sequences in the sample, 10% to 13% were seen once.

The TCR sequence derives from a man aged 40-49 years with alopecia areata. Some clones in this sample may be carry-over from other donors' samples. The material sequenced was whole blood, taken in connection with sensitization to the hapten diphenylcyclopropenone (DPC). The chain recombines TRBV7-7 with TRBJ2-2; D call uncertain. The CDR3 loop reads CASSEKRTNTGELFF. CDR3 bases: TGTGCTAGCAGCGAGAAGCGAACGAACACCGGGGAGCTGTTTTTT.